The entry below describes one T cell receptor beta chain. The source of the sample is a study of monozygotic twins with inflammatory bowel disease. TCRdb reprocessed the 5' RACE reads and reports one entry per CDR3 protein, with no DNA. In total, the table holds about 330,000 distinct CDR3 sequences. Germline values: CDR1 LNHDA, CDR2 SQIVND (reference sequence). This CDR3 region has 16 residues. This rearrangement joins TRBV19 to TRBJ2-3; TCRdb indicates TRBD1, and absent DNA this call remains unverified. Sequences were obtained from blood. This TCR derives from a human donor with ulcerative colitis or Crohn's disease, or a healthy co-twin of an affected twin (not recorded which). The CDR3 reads CASSSGQGAPTDTQYF.